This is a list of T cell receptor beta chains from one sample in a study of T cells in Graves' hyperthyroidism and ophthalmopathy. TCRdb itself ran the multiplex PCR reads through MiXCR, one entry per CDR3 protein. The profile shows some 500,000 distinct CDR3 sequences, less than 25% of them singletons. The sample consisted of blood. Receptor source: a woman aged 25 to 39 with Graves' ophthalmopathy. Both conserved end residues are part of each CDR3. Each record gives: D gene, V gene, clone size, J gene, CDR3 protein, CDR3 DNA. A D gene is named only where the DNA matches it firmly. Clone size is not always given. Where it is, it says once, few, many or a class for expanded clones.

d_call: TRBD1; v_call: TRBV6-5; clone_size: many; j_call: TRBJ2-7; cdr3_aa: CATMGTGSSYEQYF; cdr3_nt: TGTGCCACCATGGGGACAGGCAGCTCCTACGAGCAGTACTTC
d_call: .; v_call: TRBV2; clone_size: many; j_call: TRBJ1-2; cdr3_aa: CASRDGFFSNYGYTF; cdr3_nt: TGTGCCAGCAGAGACGGATTCTTTTCTAACTATGGCTACACCTTC
d_call: TRBD2; v_call: TRBV12-5; clone_size: .; j_call: TRBJ2-2; cdr3_aa: CASGYGTSGGTGELFF; cdr3_nt: TGTGCTAGTGGCTACGGGACTAGCGGGGGTACCGGGGAGCTGTTTTTT
d_call: TRBD2; v_call: TRBV7-9; clone_size: many; j_call: TRBJ2-5; cdr3_aa: CASSLVTSGGETQYF; cdr3_nt: TGTGCCAGCAGCTTGGTGACTAGCGGGGGGGAGACCCAGTACTTC
d_call: TRBD1; v_call: TRBV29-1; clone_size: .; j_call: TRBJ1-2; cdr3_aa: CSVGDRGYGYTF; cdr3_nt: TGCAGCGTCGGGGACAGGGGTTATGGCTACACCTTC
d_call: .; v_call: TRBV20-1; clone_size: many; j_call: TRBJ2-7; cdr3_aa: CSARAGNNLGYEQYF; cdr3_nt: TGCAGTGCTAGAGCCGGGAACAATTTAGGCTACGAGCAGTACTTC
d_call: .; v_call: TRBV29-1; clone_size: .; j_call: TRBJ1-1; cdr3_aa: CSVVNLTPNTEAFF; cdr3_nt: TGCAGCGTCGTAAATCTGACTCCTAACACTGAAGCTTTCTTT
d_call: TRBD1; v_call: TRBV6-5; clone_size: .; j_call: TRBJ2-5; cdr3_aa: CASSLHRGTGETQYF; cdr3_nt: TGTGCCAGCAGTCTACACAGGGGCACCGGGGAGACCCAGTACTTC
d_call: .; v_call: TRBV11-2; clone_size: .; j_call: TRBJ1-1; cdr3_aa: CASSLVPLGTEAFF; cdr3_nt: TGTGCCAGCAGCTTAGTTCCATTGGGAACTGAAGCTTTCTTT
d_call: TRBD1; v_call: TRBV12-3/TRBV12-4; clone_size: many; j_call: TRBJ2-7; cdr3_aa: CASSFLGQGTWEQYF; cdr3_nt: TGTGCCAGCAGTTTTCTGGGACAGGGTACGTGGGAGCAGTACTTC